This TCR beta chain stems from a study of T-cell reconstitution after alpha-beta-depleted transplantation in children. Findings of the study overall: Reported findings indicate that, about two months after transplant, alpha-beta T cells came from several hundred expanded clones, which were derived from non-depleted graft cells. There were some patients whose high TCRbeta diversity at day 60 came from surviving recipient T cells and thymic progenitors. Newly produced T cells mostly provided counts and TCRbeta diversity after one year, as hyperexpanded clones declined.

In the case of this clonotype: No antigen is known for it.

This sample's TCRbeta library carried unique molecular identifier barcodes. TCRdb redid the calling of the PCR reads with MiXCR, one entry per CDR3 protein. The profile covers fewer than 500,000 distinct CDR3 sequences, with approximately 41% appearing a single time and 25% to 30% taken by the ten largest. The CDR3 length is 14 residues. The germline V gene has CDR1 DFQATT and CDR2 SNEGSKA (reference sequence). J lost 2 bases, V lost 4 bases, and 4 bases had no gene match. The source is a girl aged 2 to 10 with aplastic anemia, due to receive a stem cell transplant. The chain recombines TRBV20-1 with TRBJ2-3, with 9 bases lining up with TRBD1. This material consisted of PBMCs, taken before TCRalphabeta/CD19-depleted stem cell transplant. The CDR3 bases are TGCAGTGCTATAAGACAGGGGGACACAGATACGCAGTATTTT. Protein product: CSAIRQGDTDTQYF.